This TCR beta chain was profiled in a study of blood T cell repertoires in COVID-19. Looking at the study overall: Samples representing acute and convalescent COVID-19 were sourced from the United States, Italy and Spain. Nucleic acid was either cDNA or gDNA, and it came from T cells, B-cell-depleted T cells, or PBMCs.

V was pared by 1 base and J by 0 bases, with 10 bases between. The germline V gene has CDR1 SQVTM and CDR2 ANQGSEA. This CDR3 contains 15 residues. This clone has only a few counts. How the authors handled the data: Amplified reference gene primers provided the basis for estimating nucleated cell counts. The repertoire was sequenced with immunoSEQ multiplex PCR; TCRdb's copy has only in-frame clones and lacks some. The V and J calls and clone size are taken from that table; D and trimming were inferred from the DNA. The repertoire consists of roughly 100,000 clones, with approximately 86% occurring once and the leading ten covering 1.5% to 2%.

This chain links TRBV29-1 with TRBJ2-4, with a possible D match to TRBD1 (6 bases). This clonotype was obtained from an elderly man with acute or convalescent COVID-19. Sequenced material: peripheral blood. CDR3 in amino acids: CSVEVPGVAKNIQYF. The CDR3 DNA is TGCAGCGTTGAAGTTCCAGGGGTAGCCAAAAACATTCAGTACTTC.